What follows are 27 T cell receptor beta chains derived from one specimen sequenced in a study of OX40 agonist ivuxolimab in advanced cancers. Produced via immunoSEQ multiplex PCR; TCRdb's table is partial and in-frame only. The sample consists of around 40,000 clones, around 80% of them appearing once. Specimen: CD4+ or CD8+ T cells sorted from blood, collected in a trial of the OX40 agonist ivuxolimab. The receptors originated from an adult with an advanced solid tumor such as melanoma, head and neck, liver or kidney cancer.

A few counts support this clone. The chain couples TRBV28 to TRBJ1-5; perhaps TRBD1 as D (5 bases). CDR1 and CDR2 from the germline V gene are MDHEN and SYDVKM. CDR3 length equals 13 residues. V was cut by 3 bases and J by 8 bases, with 11 bases left in between. The CDR3 region is CASSLRGTKPQHF. CDR3 in DNA: TGTGCCAGCAGTTTGAGAGGGACGAAGCCCCAGCATTTT.

This clone was seen just once. The V and J genes are TRBV2 and TRBJ2-5; the match to TRBD2 covers 8 bases. Germline trimming cut 7 bases from V and 5 bases from J; bases unmatched to any gene: 9. The germline V gene encodes CDR1 SNHLY and CDR2 FYNNEI. The CDR3 totals 14 residues. The CDR3 loop is CASKKSGSDETQYF. Written as DNA, the CDR3 is TGTGCCAGCAAAAAGAGCGGGAGCGATGAGACCCAGTACTTC.

The J gene is TRBJ1-1, the V gene TRBV6-4; D gene ambiguous. Trimming removed 3 bases at V and 5 bases at J, with 10 bases between. CDR1 is MRHNA and CDR2 is SNTAGT in the germline V gene. The length of the CDR3 is 13 residues. The CDR3, as DNA: TGTGCCAGCAGTGAAACAAGGGAAACTGAAGCTTTCTTT. Translated, it gives CASSETRETEAFF.

The V and J genes are TRBV6-1 and TRBJ2-4; no reliable D call. CDR1 is MNHNS, CDR2 SASEGT, per germline. The V end was cut by 2 bases, the J end by 0 bases, with 5 bases between. CDR3 length: 14 residues. The CDR3: CASSETTAKNIQYF. DNA of the CDR3: TGTGCCAGCAGTGAAACAACAGCCAAAAACATTCAGTACTTC.

This clone was seen more than once but under ten times. At one of its ends the junction is not consistent with the germline gene, which may arise from a read error. The V gene is TRBV7-7, the J gene TRBJ2-5; D is possibly TRBD2 (5 bases). Per germline, CDR1 SSHAT and CDR2 FNYEAQ (reference sequence). This CDR3 is built from 14 residues. CDR3 sequence reads: CASSFRGRSETQYF. Written as DNA, the CDR3 is TGTGCTAGCAGCTTTCGGGGAAGATCAGAGACCCAGTACTTC.

This chain's CDR3 is CASSEARETQYF. In DNA form, the CDR3 reads TGTGCCAGCAGTGAAGCGCGGGAGACCCAGTACTTC. The V call is TRBV2, the J call TRBJ2-5; unclear D gene. CDR1 and CDR2 from the germline V gene are SNHLY and FYNNEI. This CDR3 is built from 12 residues. V lost 0 bases and J 5 bases, leaving 4 bases between the germline ends.

This chain joins TRBV5-1 and TRBJ2-5; 7 bases match TRBD2. V shed 0 bases and J 5 bases; nucleotides not matched to a gene: 10. The V gene's germline CDR1 is SGHRS and CDR2 YFSETQ. The CDR3 extends over 16 amino acids. CDR3 DNA sequence: TGCGCCAGCAGCTTGGCGTTTACGGGAGGACGGGAGACCCAGTACTTC. It encodes CASSLAFTGGRETQYF.

This rearrangement joins TRBV9 to TRBJ2-4, with D unclear. The germline V gene encodes CDR1 SGDLS and CDR2 YYNGEE. There are 13 residues in the CDR3. V lost 0 bases and J lost 1, with 2 bases in between. CDR3 amino acids: CASSVGAKNIQYF. Written as DNA, the CDR3 is TGTGCCAGCAGCGTAGGTGCCAAAAACATTCAGTACTTC.

This clone was recorded a few times. The chain carries TRBV14 and TRBJ2-7, with 8 bases aligning to TRBD1. The CDR3 runs to 15 residues. Germline-derived CDR1 and CDR2 are SGHDN and FVKESK. J was trimmed by 5 bases and V by 4 bases; bases with no gene match: 10. The DNA of the CDR3 is TGTGCCAGCAGCCCGACACGGACAGGGTCAAACGAGCAGTACTTC. It translates to CASSPTRTGSNEQYF.

The chain couples TRBV12-5 to TRBJ2-5, with unresolved D. This CDR3 has 12 residues. Germline-derived CDR1 and CDR2 are LGHNT and FRNRAP. The V end was cut by 6 bases, the J end by 9 bases, with 14 bases between. The DNA of the CDR3 is TGTGCTAGTGGCCTGGACGTTGAGGCCCAGTACTTC. It codes for CASGLDVEAQYF.

The chain is built from TRBV6-1 and TRBJ1-2; D not resolved. With 1 base removed from V and 11 bases from J, the gap between germline ends came to 17 bases. Germline CDR1 MNHNS, CDR2 SASEGT. The CDR3 covers 14 residues. CDR3 in DNA: TGTGCCAGCAGTGAAGAAAACAGCGAGGTCTTGTACACCTTC. Translating it yields CASSEENSEVLYTF.

This clone is categorized as medium-sized. The genes are TRBV13 and TRBJ2-1, with a weak D call TRBD2 (5 bases). This CDR3 has 15 residues. Germline V gene data show CDR1 as PRHDT and CDR2 as FYEKMQ (reference sequence). Trimming removed 0 bases at V and 2 bases at J, with 8 bases between. CDR3 DNA: TGTGCCAGCAGCTTAGGCAGAGGGACCTACAATGAGCAGTTCTTC. It is translated as CASSLGRGTYNEQFF.

The chain is built from TRBV7-9 and TRBJ2-2, with D possibly TRBD2 on 6 matching bases. V was clipped by 3 bases and J by 3 bases, with 11 bases between them. This CDR3 comprises 15 residues. Germline CDR1 SEHNR, CDR2 FQNEAQ (reference sequence). CDR3 DNA sequence: TGTGCCAGCAGCTTTCGGGAGAGCTACACCGGGGAGCTGTTTTTT. Its protein is CASSFRESYTGELFF.

This CDR3 is CASSQVVAYEQYF. The DNA of the CDR3 is TGTGCCAGCAGCCAAGTGGTGGCCTACGAGCAGTACTTC. The J gene is TRBJ2-7, the V gene TRBV14; D unresolved. CDR3 size: 13 residues. V lost 1 base to trimming and J lost 2 bases, with 6 bases between them. Germline V lookup: CDR1 SGHDN, CDR2 FVKESK.

The rearrangement uses TRBV5-1 and TRBJ1-2, with D possibly TRBD1 on 5 matching bases. The CDR3 totals 14 residues. V was cut by 0 bases and J by 8 bases, with 14 bases left in between. Germline V gives CDR1 SGHRS, CDR2 YFSETQ. The DNA of the CDR3 is TGCGCCAGCAGCTTGGATGCCAATGAGGGGGGCTACACCTTC. This encodes CASSLDANEGGYTF.

The chain joins TRBV7-6 to TRBJ1-1; 7 bases are a match to TRBD1. The V segment lost 5 bases and the J segment 3 bases; nucleotides outside the gene matches: 3. The germline V gene encodes CDR1 SGHVS and CDR2 FNYEAQ. The length of the CDR3 is 13 residues. The CDR3 nucleotides are TGTGCCAGCAGCCAGGGACAGTACACTGAAGCTTTCTTT. Protein sequence: CASSQGQYTEAFF. The complete variable domain, with remaining parts taken from reference TRBV7-6 and TRBJ1-1, reads GAGVSQSPRYKVTKRGQDVALRCDPISGHVSLYWYRQALGQGPEFLTYFNYEAQQDKSGLPNDRFSAERPEGSISTLTIQRTEQRDSAMYRCASSQGQYTEAFFGQGTRLTVV.

The gene calls are TRBV2 and TRBJ2-7; weak D call: TRBD2 (6 bases). The V gene lost 6 bases and the J gene lost 1 base, with 13 bases spanning the gap. There are 14 residues in the CDR3. The germline V gene encodes CDR1 SNHLY and CDR2 FYNNEI. The CDR3 sequence is CASRDYGVSYEQYF. DNA for the CDR3: TGTGCCAGCAGGGACTATGGGGTGTCCTACGAGCAGTACTTC.

This chain joins TRBV9 and TRBJ2-3; 7 bases agree with TRBD1. CDR1 is SGDLS and CDR2 is YYNGEE in the germline V gene. Trimming at V came to 4 bases and at J to 9 bases, leaving 2 bases not matched to a gene. This CDR3 spans 11 amino acids. CDR3 amino acids: CASSTTGTQYF. DNA for the CDR3: TGTGCCAGCAGCACGACAGGGACGCAGTATTTT.

The V gene is TRBV25-1, the J gene TRBJ1-1; no firm D call. Between the trimmed V and J ends, which lost 5 bases and 0 bases, there was a span of 13 bases. The V gene's germline CDR1 is MGHDK and CDR2 SYGVNS. The CDR3 is 15 residues long. The CDR3 loop reads CASSKRSDMNTEAFF. Written as DNA, the CDR3 is TGTGCCAGCAGTAAAAGATCGGATATGAACACTGAAGCTTTCTTT.

V is TRBV5-1 and J is TRBJ1-1, with D possibly being TRBD1 (5 bases). The CDR3 sequence is 15 residues long. CDR1 is SGHRS and CDR2 is YFSETQ in the germline V gene. Deletions cut 2 bases from V and 1 base from J, with 12 bases between. CDR3 DNA: TGCGCCAGCAGCTTATACGCGACAGCGAACACTGAAGCTTTCTTT. Its protein is CASSLYATANTEAFF.

The chain combines TRBV5-4 with TRBJ1-1; a weak D match, TRBD1 (5 bases). The germline CDR1 and CDR2 sequences are SGHNT and YYREEE (reference sequence). With 4 bases removed from V and 6 bases from J, the gap between germline ends came to 10 bases. This CDR3 has 12 residues. CDR3 bases: TGTGCCAGCAGCCTTCTGGGGCCTGAAGCTTTCTTT. Translating it yields CASSLLGPEAFF.

The chain is built from TRBV6-6 and TRBJ2-5, with D possibly TRBD2 on 5 matching bases. The DNA end is a closer match to TRBJ2-7, so the J assignment may be wrong. The germline CDR1 and CDR2 sequences are MNHNY and SVGAGI (reference sequence). CDR3 size: 14 residues. This CDR3 reads CASSYSASWSEQYF. The CDR3, as DNA: TGTGCCAGCAGTTACTCGGCTAGCTGGTCCGAGCAGTACTTC.

The rearrangement joins TRBV2 to TRBJ1-6; D is undetermined. The CDR3 is 14 amino acids. Per the germline V gene, CDR1 is SNHLY and CDR2 is FYNNEI. Trimming stripped 9 bases from V and 5 bases from J, with 14 bases between. Written as DNA, the CDR3 is TGTGCCAGTGCGACCCCTGGGAATAATTCACCCCTCCACTTT. Encoded protein: CASATPGNNSPLHF.

This chain uses TRBV7-9 with TRBJ2-2; TRBD2 aligns across 12 bases. Germline lookup yields CDR1 SEHNR and CDR2 FQNEAQ (reference sequence). The length of the CDR3 is 16 residues. With 3 bases clipped from V and 6 bases from J, the junction kept 5 bases outside the gene matches. The CDR3 bases are TGTGCCAGCAGCTTCGGGACTAGCGGGTACTCCGGGGAGCTGTTTTTT. Translation: CASSFGTSGYSGELFF. The variable domain in full, with the rest retrieved from reference TRBV7-9 and TRBJ2-2, is DTGVSQNPRHKITKRGQNVTFRCDPISEHNRLYWYRQTLGQGPEFLTYFQNEAQLEKSRLLSDRFSAERPKGSFSTLEIQRTEQGDSAMYLCASSFGTSGYSGELFFGEGSRLTVL.

This chain links TRBV2 with TRBJ1-2; D remains unclear. V shed 7 bases and J shed 1 base, with 4 bases lying between them. Germline loops: CDR1 SNHLY, CDR2 FYNNEI. The CDR3 has 11 amino acids. CDR3 amino acids: CASTLNYGYTF. The DNA of the CDR3 is TGTGCCAGCACCCTTAACTATGGCTACACCTTC.

This chain joins TRBV5-4 and TRBJ2-3; no reliable D call. With 5 bases removed from V and 1 base from J, the gap between germline ends came to 14 bases. In germline, CDR1 is SGHNT, CDR2 YYREEE (reference sequence). The CDR3 extends over 15 amino acids. The CDR3 reads CASRLRPYGTDTQYF. The CDR3 DNA follows: TGTGCCAGCAGACTTAGGCCTTATGGCACAGATACGCAGTATTTT.

The chain couples TRBV7-8 to TRBJ2-5, with unresolved D. Germline CDR1 and CDR2: SGHVS and FQNEAQ. V was shortened by 1 base and J by 4 bases, with 4 bases between the two germline ends. The CDR3 loop spans 12 amino acids. This CDR3 reads CASSLVRETQYF. The CDR3 DNA is TGTGCCAGCAGCTTAGTAAGAGAGACCCAGTACTTC.